This T cell receptor beta chain was identified during a study of shared clonotypes between healthy human individuals. At the level of the study: The plates for each donor numbered three CD4 naive, three CD4 memory, two CD8 naive and one CD8 memory.

At the deep level, the assay was run. Measured with immunoSEQ multiplex PCR; TCRdb has only the in-frame clones, and not every one. Here the sample spans under 2.5 million clones, 85% to 95% being singletons. With 2 bases clipped from V and 5 bases from J, the junction kept 7 bases outside the gene matches. The germline V gene encodes CDR1 SEHNR and CDR2 FQNEAQ (reference sequence). This CDR3 is built from 15 residues. Overall study results and limits: Naive CD4 clonotypes overlapped across a handful of donors at approximately 5.3%.

On this clone itself: Its antigen remains unidentified.

Participating donors were healthy, HIV-negative adults free of recent acute infections or vaccinations. This chain connects TRBV7-9 to TRBJ2-3; 7 bases line up with TRBD1. The sequenced material came from naive CD4+ T cells from PBMCs. Described subset: CD45RA+ positively selected. This receptor was obtained from a man between 18 and 35 years old in good health. Some clones in this sample may be carry-over from other donors' samples. The CDR3 DNA is TGTGCCAGCAGCTTACCACAGGGGACCGGAGATACGCAGTATTTT. It yields the protein CASSLPQGTGDTQYF.